These 11 T cell receptor beta chains originate from one sample sequenced in a study of T cells expressing NK-cell markers. No DNA is given; TCRdb re-called the 5' RACE reads and lists each CDR3 protein once. Its table records about 390,000 distinct CDR3 sequences. The sequencing sample was made of blood T cells: a sorted CD56 or NKG2C T cell subset, CD4+ or CD8+ T cells, or bulk PBMC T cells (not recorded which). The receptors here all came from a woman aged 45-59 years in good health.

The gene calls are TRBV20-1 and TRBJ2-3; no DNA is available, so the TRBD1 call from TCRdb remains unchecked. CDR1 and CDR2 (germline): DFQATT, SNEGSKA (reference sequence). CDR3 length: 11 residues. CDR3 sequence: CSALPGGTQYF.

J is TRBJ2-1 and V is TRBV7-8; the TRBD1 assignment by TCRdb is unverifiable without DNA. The germline CDR1 and CDR2 sequences are SGHVS and FQNEAQ. The CDR3 consists of 15 residues. The chain's CDR3 is CASGLAGGDWDEQFF.

The rearrangement uses TRBV7-2 and TRBJ2-1. The CDR3 has 16 residues. In germline, CDR1 is SGHTA, CDR2 FQGNSA. The CDR3 sequence is CASSLAVTGSYNEQFF.

The chain links TRBV11-2 to TRBJ2-5; the D call of TRBD1 rests on TCRdb alone, since no DNA is present to check it. Per the germline V gene, CDR1 is SGHAT and CDR2 is FQNNGV. This CDR3 is built from 17 residues. This chain's CDR3 is CASSLGRDRPIQETQYF.

This CDR3 reads CAWSQGLGDNEQFF. V is TRBV30 and J is TRBJ2-1; there is no DNA to check the TCRdb D call of TRBD2. This CDR3 spans 14 amino acids. Germline lookup yields CDR1 GTSNPN and CDR2 SVGIG (reference sequence). The entire variable domain, with the rest obtained from reference TRBV30 and TRBJ2-1, is as follows: SQTIHQWPATLVQPVGSPLSLECTVEGTSNPNLYWYRQAAGRGLQLLFYSVGIGQISSEVPQNLSASRPQDRQFILSSKKLLLSDSGFYLCAWSQGLGDNEQFFGPGTRLTVL.

The rearrangement uses TRBV27 and TRBJ2-2. Looked up from germline, CDR1 is MNHEY and CDR2 is SMNVEV (reference sequence). CDR3 length equals 12 residues. The chain's CDR3 is CASSWRTGELFF.

The V gene is TRBV15, the J gene TRBJ1-5. Per the germline V gene, CDR1 is LNHNV and CDR2 is YYDKDF (reference sequence). This CDR3 spans 16 amino acids. The CDR3 spells CATSRTPRYSNQPQHF.

The chain recombines TRBV29-1 with TRBJ2-5; TCRdb designates TRBD1, a call that cannot be tested without DNA. Germline V gene lookup returns CDR1 SQVTM and CDR2 ANQGSEA. There are 13 residues in the CDR3. The CDR3 is CSSLGTVGETQYF. The full variable domain, completed using reference TRBV29-1 and TRBJ2-5, is SAVISQKPSRDICQRGTSLTIQCQVDSQVTMMFWYRQQPGQSLTLIATANQGSEATYESGFVIDKFPISRPNLTFSTLTVSNMSPEDSSIYLCSSLGTVGETQYFGPGTRLLVL.

The chain has TRBV9 and TRBJ2-1. The germline CDR1 and CDR2 sequences are SGDLS and YYNGEE. CDR3 length: 11 residues. The CDR3 here is CASSVGVEQFF.

This rearrangement joins TRBV24-1 to TRBJ2-7; lacking DNA, the TRBD2 call made by TCRdb goes unchecked. Germline values: CDR1 KGHDR, CDR2 SFDVKD. The CDR3 spans 14 residues. The CDR3: CATSDFRAGDEQYF.

The genes are TRBV15 and TRBJ1-5; the TRBD1 assignment by TCRdb is unverifiable without DNA. In germline, CDR1 is LNHNV, CDR2 YYDKDF (reference sequence). This CDR3 has 14 amino acids. CDR3 amino acids: CATSSGRTDQPQHF.